The present TCR beta chain was sequenced within a study of cytomegalovirus exposure and HLA in healthy donors. Study outcomes and limitations: HLA alleles were associated with fewer than 20,000 TCR beta sequences in a later analysis at 0.05 false discovery rate.

In regard to this clone: Its antigen is not known.

CDR3 length: 15 residues. Trimming left V 0 bases short and J 5 bases short, with 14 bases between. Germline V gene lookup returns CDR1 SGDLS and CDR2 YYNGEE. PCR primers comprised 60 Vbeta and 13 Jbeta primers. TCRdb's table, derived via immunoSEQ multiplex PCR, lists solely in-frame clones and lacks some. The sample has approximately 70,000 clones, just over 75% seen once. This chain links TRBV9 with TRBJ1-2; possible D gene TRBD1, 6 bases. The TCR was taken from a man aged 50-60 years in good health and CMV-seronegative. Sequences were obtained from PBMCs. The CDR3 spells CASSVALQGLYGYTF. CDR3 nucleotide sequence: TGTGCCAGCAGCGTAGCGTTACAGGGCCTTTATGGCTACACCTTC.